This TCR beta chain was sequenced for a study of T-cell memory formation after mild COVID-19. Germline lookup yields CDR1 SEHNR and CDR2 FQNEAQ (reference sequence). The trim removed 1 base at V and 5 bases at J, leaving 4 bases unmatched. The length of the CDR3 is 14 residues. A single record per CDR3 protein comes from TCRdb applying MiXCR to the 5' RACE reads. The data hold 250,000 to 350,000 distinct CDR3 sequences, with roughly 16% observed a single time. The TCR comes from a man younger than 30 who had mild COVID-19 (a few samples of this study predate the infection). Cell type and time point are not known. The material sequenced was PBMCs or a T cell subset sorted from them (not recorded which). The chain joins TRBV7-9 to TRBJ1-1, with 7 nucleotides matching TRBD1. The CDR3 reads CASSLVTGETEAFF. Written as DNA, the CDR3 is TGTGCCAGCAGCTTAGTTACAGGGGAGACTGAAGCTTTCTTT.